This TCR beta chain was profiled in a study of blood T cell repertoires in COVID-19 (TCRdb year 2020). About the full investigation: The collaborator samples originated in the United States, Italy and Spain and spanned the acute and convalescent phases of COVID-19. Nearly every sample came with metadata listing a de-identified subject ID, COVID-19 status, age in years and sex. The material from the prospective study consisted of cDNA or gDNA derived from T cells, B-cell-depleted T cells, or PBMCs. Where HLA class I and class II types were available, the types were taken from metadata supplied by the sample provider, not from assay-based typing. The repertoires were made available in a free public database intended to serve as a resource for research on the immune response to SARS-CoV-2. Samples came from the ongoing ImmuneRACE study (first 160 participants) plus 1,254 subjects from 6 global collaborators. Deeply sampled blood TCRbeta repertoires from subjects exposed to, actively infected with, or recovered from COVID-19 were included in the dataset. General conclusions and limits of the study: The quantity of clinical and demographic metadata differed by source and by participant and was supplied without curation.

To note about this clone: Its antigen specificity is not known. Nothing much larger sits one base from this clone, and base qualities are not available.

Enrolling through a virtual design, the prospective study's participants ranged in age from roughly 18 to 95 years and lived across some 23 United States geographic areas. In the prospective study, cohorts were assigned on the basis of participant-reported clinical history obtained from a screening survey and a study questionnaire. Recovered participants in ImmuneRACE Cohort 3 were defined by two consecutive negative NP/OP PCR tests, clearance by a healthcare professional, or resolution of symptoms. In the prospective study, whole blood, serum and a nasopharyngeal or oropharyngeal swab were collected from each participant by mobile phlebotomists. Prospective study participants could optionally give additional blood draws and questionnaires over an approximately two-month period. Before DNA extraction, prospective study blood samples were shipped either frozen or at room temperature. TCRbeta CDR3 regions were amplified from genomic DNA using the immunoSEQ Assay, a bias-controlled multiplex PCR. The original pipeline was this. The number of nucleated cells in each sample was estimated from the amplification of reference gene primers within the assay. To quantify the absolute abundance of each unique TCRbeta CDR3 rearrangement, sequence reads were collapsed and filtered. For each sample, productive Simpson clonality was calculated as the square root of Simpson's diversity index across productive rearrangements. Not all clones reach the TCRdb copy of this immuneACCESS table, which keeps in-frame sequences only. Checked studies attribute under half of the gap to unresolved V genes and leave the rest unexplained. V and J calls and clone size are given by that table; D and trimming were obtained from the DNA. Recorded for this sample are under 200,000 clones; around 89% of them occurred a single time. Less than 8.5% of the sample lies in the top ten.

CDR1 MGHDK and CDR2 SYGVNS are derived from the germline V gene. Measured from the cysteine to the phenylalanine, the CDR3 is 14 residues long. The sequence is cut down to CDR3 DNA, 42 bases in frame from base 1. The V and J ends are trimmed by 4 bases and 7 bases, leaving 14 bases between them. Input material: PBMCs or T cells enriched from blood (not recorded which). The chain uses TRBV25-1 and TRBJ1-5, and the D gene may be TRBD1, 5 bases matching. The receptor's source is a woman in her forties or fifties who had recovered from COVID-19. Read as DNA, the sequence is TGTGCCAGCAGTGTTGGTCTGGACAACCAGCCCCAGCATTTT. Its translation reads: CASSVGLDNQPQHF. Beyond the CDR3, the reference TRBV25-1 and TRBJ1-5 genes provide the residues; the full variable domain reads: EADIYQTPRYLVIGTGKKITLECSQTMGHDKMYWYQQDPGMELHLIHYSYGVNSTEKGDLSSESTVSRIRTEHFPLTLESARPSHTSQYLCASSVGLDNQPQHFGDGTRLSIL.